The present entry profiles one T cell receptor (beta chain) with its context. The antigen is not known. This specimen comes from a study of PD-1 blockade in classical Hodgkin lymphoma. Findings of the study overall: Complete responders' diversity at baseline resembled that of newly diagnosed patients. When set against healthy donors, newly diagnosed patients were reported to show lower baseline TCR diversity.

The repertoire was sequenced with immunoSEQ multiplex PCR; TCRdb's copy has only in-frame clones and lacks some. Of some 95,000 clones in the sample, 89% were seen once. This CDR3 has 12 amino acids. Germline CDR1 reads MNHNS; CDR2 reads SASEGT. The V gene lost 8 bases and the J gene lost 0 bases, with 7 bases spanning the gap. There was relapse after autologous stem cell transplantation in every patient, and there was variation in brentuximab vedotin exposure. Sample: peripheral blood mononuclear cells (PBMCs), taken before the second cycle of nivolumab. This chain uses TRBV6-1 with TRBJ1-1; D is unresolved. The clonotype comes from a human donor with classical Hodgkin lymphoma. The CDR3 DNA reads TGTGCCAGCGTACGGCTGAACACTGAAGCTTTCTTT. Amino acid sequence: CASVRLNTEAFF.